Each of the 31 T cell receptor beta chains below was sequenced from the same sample in a study of cytomegalovirus exposure and HLA in healthy donors (dated by TCRdb to 2017 to 2019). The library was generated by the immunoSEQ multiplex PCR assay. For the multiplex PCR, a mixture combining 60 forward primers for TCR Vbeta segments and 13 reverse primers for TCR Jbeta segments was used. TCRdb took over this immuneACCESS table, retaining in-frame rearrangements with V and J assigned. Such tables are incomplete; in checked studies, under half of the missing clones stem from an unresolved V gene, and the remainder is unexplained. This sample comprises approximately 74,000 clones, less than 80% of them detected only once. Of the sample, 7% to 9% falls within the top ten clones. What was sequenced was PBMCs. The receptor source for this set is a woman aged 40 to 50 in good health and CMV-seronegative.

The genes are TRBV6-5 and TRBJ2-5; 10 positions match TRBD1. With 1 base clipped from V and 3 bases from J, the junction kept 2 bases outside the gene matches. CDR1 and CDR2 from the germline V gene are MNHEY and SVGAGI. CDR3 length equals 15 residues. The CDR3 is CASSYLGQGKETQYF. Here the CDR3 DNA reads TGTGCCAGCAGTTACTTGGGACAGGGGAAAGAGACCCAGTACTTC.

This clone was detected once. J is TRBJ2-7 and V is TRBV9, with 9 bases matching TRBD1. Germline V gives CDR1 SGDLS, CDR2 YYNGEE. Trimming cost V 0 bases and J 5 bases; bases outside gene matches: 6. The CDR3 loop spans 15 amino acids. The CDR3 region has the DNA TGTGCCAGCAGCGTAGGGGGACAGGGCGTAGACGAGCAGTACTTC. It encodes CASSVGGQGVDEQYF. Filled out from reference TRBV9 and TRBJ2-7, the complete variable domain reads DSGVTQTPKHLITATGQRVTLRCSPRSGDLSVYWYQQSLDQGLQFLIQYYNGEERAKGNILERFSAQQFPDLHSELNLSSLELGDSALYFCASSVGGQGVDEQYFGPGTRLTVT.

The chain is built from TRBV18 and TRBJ1-3, with D perhaps TRBD1 (6 bases). This CDR3 spans 17 amino acids. Trimming cost V 2 bases and J 6 bases, with 20 bases left between them. Germline CDR1 is KGHSH and CDR2 is LQKENI. CDR3 amino acids: CASSPSVYRVSLNTIYF. The CDR3 DNA reads TGTGCCAGCTCACCATCGGTTTACAGGGTCAGCTTAAACACCATATATTTT. Full variable domain (remainder filled in from reference TRBV18 and TRBJ1-3): NAGVMQNPRHLVRRRGQEARLRCSPMKGHSHVYWYRQLPEEGLKFMVYLQKENIIDESGMPKERFSAEFPKEGPSILRIQQVVRGDSAAYFCASSPSVYRVSLNTIYFGEGSWLTVV.

This clone appeared a few times. The rearrangement links TRBV5-6 to TRBJ1-6, with 9 bases aligning to TRBD1. V lost 4 bases, J lost 7 bases, and 3 bases stayed unmatched. Germline values: CDR1 SGHDT, CDR2 YYEEEE. This CDR3 has 14 amino acids. The CDR3 loop is CASSVTGGNSPLHF. CDR3 coding DNA: TGTGCCAGCAGCGTGACAGGGGGGAATTCACCCCTCCACTTT.

Of note for this clone: At one boundary the junction diverges from the germline segment, which might be a read error. This rearrangement joins TRBV7-7 to TRBJ2-5; possible D gene TRBD2, 6 bases. The CDR3 length is 13 residues. Germline CDR1 reads SSHAT; CDR2 reads FNYEAQ (reference sequence). For the CDR3, the DNA is TGTGCTAGCAGTCCAGTGGGAGGAGAGACCCAGTACTTC. Its protein product is CASSPVGGETQYF.

The chain uses TRBV4-1 and TRBJ2-5, with D perhaps TRBD2 (5 bases). The CDR3 loop spans 15 amino acids. V lost 2 bases and J 2 bases, leaving 12 bases between the germline ends. CDR1 and CDR2 from the germline V gene are MGHRA and YSYEKL. The CDR3 loop is CASSQLGLAQETQYF. CDR3 nucleotides: TGCGCCAGCAGCCAATTAGGGCTAGCTCAAGAGACCCAGTACTTC.

A few counts support this clone. V gene TRBV5-1 combines with J gene TRBJ2-3, with TRBD1 identical over 8 bases. The CDR3 runs 17 residues. The V gene end was trimmed by 0 bases and the J gene end by 2 bases; junction bases not matched to a gene: 8. Per germline, CDR1 SGHRS and CDR2 YFSETQ. For the CDR3, the DNA is TGCGCCAGCAGCTTGGGGGCAGGGGGCCGTCCCACAGATACGCAGTATTTT. Residues: CASSLGAGGRPTDTQYF.

This clone occurred a few times. The rearrangement joins TRBV5-4 to TRBJ2-5; no clear D. V was pared by 0 bases and J by 1 base, with 7 bases between. CDR1 and CDR2 (germline): SGHNT, YYREEE (reference sequence). CDR3 length: 14 residues. CDR3 protein: CASSLEAVQETQYF. The DNA for the CDR3 is TGTGCCAGCAGCTTGGAGGCGGTCCAAGAGACCCAGTACTTC.

The chain carries TRBV7-9 and TRBJ2-3; TRBD2 matches 14 bases. This CDR3 comprises 15 residues. The V gene's germline CDR1 is SEHNR and CDR2 FQNEAQ (reference sequence). V dropped 3 bases and J dropped 11; count of bases not matched to a gene: 7. The CDR3 loop is CASSLPGLAGEGQYF. The CDR3 DNA sequence: TGTGCCAGCAGCTTGCCGGGACTAGCGGGAGAAGGGCAGTATTTT.

This clone is a singleton in its sample. The chain combines TRBV28 with TRBJ2-7; 7 bases agree with TRBD2. This CDR3 region has 14 residues. CDR1 MDHEN and CDR2 SYDVKM come from the germline V gene. Trimming took 5 bases from V and 4 from J; bases not matched to a gene: 8. CDR3 amino acids: CASSRREGRYEQYF. Written as DNA, the CDR3 is TGTGCCAGCAGTCGGAGGGAGGGCCGATACGAGCAGTACTTC.

This chain connects TRBV7-3 to TRBJ1-1; no reliable D call. The CDR3 length is 13 residues. Trimming took off 6 bases at V and 1 base at J, with 9 bases between the two ends. Germline V CDR1 and CDR2: SGHTA, FQGTGA. The CDR3 bases are TGTGCCAGCAGTCCGGGGTGGAACACTGAAGCTTTCTTT. Translated, it gives CASSPGWNTEAFF.

The rearrangement links TRBV6-6 to TRBJ2-5, with TRBD2 matching 7 bases. The CDR3 is made up of 13 amino acids. V shed 7 bases, J shed 5 bases, and the junction held 7 bases outside the gene matches. Germline V gene lookup returns CDR1 MNHNY and CDR2 SVGAGI (reference sequence). The CDR3 region has the DNA TGTGCCAGCAATAAACGGGGGGACGAGACCCAGTACTTC. Translating gives CASNKRGDETQYF.

V and J are TRBV19 and TRBJ1-2; 8 nucleotides agree with TRBD1. This CDR3 region has 12 residues. J lost 6 bases, V lost 7 bases, and 4 bases had no gene match. Germline lookup yields CDR1 LNHDA and CDR2 SQIVND (reference sequence). CDR3 sequence (DNA): TGTGCCAGTACCTCAGGGGGCCATGGCTACACCTTC. Translation: CASTSGGHGYTF.

The genes are TRBV29-1 and TRBJ2-7; 7 bases map to TRBD1. CDR1 SQVTM and CDR2 ANQGSEA come from the germline V gene. J gave up 6 bases and V 4 bases, and 9 bases lay outside the gene matches. This CDR3 is 13 amino acids long. The CDR3 nucleotides are TGCAGCGTTGCGTCCGACAGGGACGGCGAGCAGTACTTC. Protein product: CSVASDRDGEQYF.

V is TRBV12-5 and J is TRBJ2-1; D might be TRBD2 (5 bases). V gave up 0 bases and J gave up 0 bases, with 12 bases separating them. Germline CDR1 and CDR2: LGHNT and FRNRAP. The length of the CDR3 is 17 residues. The CDR3 DNA follows: TGTGCTAGTGGTTTGGTACTTGCGGGTCACTCCTACAATGAGCAGTTCTTC. Encoded protein: CASGLVLAGHSYNEQFF.

This clone was recorded once. V gene TRBV28 combines with J gene TRBJ1-2; no clear D gene. The CDR3 sequence is 15 residues long. Germline loops: CDR1 MDHEN, CDR2 SYDVKM. Trimming removed 3 bases at V and 1 base at J, with 12 bases between. The CDR3 DNA reads TGTGCCAGCAGTTTTCGTGACGGACTTAACTATGGCTACACCTTC. Residues: CASSFRDGLNYGYTF.

The chain has TRBV5-4 and TRBJ2-3, with 11 bases aligning to TRBD2. J lost 6 bases, V lost 1 base, and 4 bases had no gene match. This CDR3 comprises 15 residues. In germline, CDR1 is SGHNT, CDR2 YYREEE (reference sequence). The CDR3 loop reads CASSLWLAGGDTQYF. The DNA for the CDR3 is TGTGCCAGCAGCTTGTGGCTAGCGGGAGGTGATACGCAGTATTTT.

This clone was seen only a few times. This may be a read error: a much more frequent sequence differs by one nucleotide. The chain couples TRBV6-1 to TRBJ2-5, with 7 bases fitting TRBD2. The germline V gene encodes CDR1 MNHNS and CDR2 SASEGT. The CDR3 has 14 residues. This chain's CDR3 is CASREGWGGETQYF. The CDR3 coding sequence is TGTGCCAGCAGGGAAGGGTGGGGGGGGGAGACCCAGTACTTC.

This clone has only a few counts. This chain connects TRBV5-1 to TRBJ1-4; D is undetermined. The V end was cut by 1 base, the J end by 3 bases, with 4 bases between. The CDR3 spans 13 residues. Germline CDR1 SGHRS, CDR2 YFSETQ. CDR3 in DNA: TGCGCCAGCAGCTTGACACCTAATGAAAAACTGTTTTTT. Translated: CASSLTPNEKLFF.

The CDR3 DNA sequence: TGTGCCTGGTCGACCGGGAGCTCCTATAATTCACCCCTCCACTTT. Translating gives CAWSTGSSYNSPLHF. V gene TRBV30 combines with J gene TRBJ1-6; D ambiguous. The CDR3 extends over 15 amino acids. Trimming stripped 5 bases from V and 0 bases from J, with 11 bases between. Germline loops: CDR1 GTSNPN, CDR2 SVGIG (reference sequence).

The chain links TRBV7-6 to TRBJ1-2, with 7 bases identical to TRBD1. The junction had 14 bases not matched to a gene; V was cut back by 1 base and J by 3 bases. The CDR3 consists of 18 residues. Germline assignment: CDR1 SGHVS and CDR2 FNYEAQ. CDR3 sequence (DNA): TGTGCCAGCAGCTTAGTGAACCTTGGCCAGGGGGTGTACTATGGCTACACCTTC. Translating it yields CASSLVNLGQGVYYGYTF. The variable domain in full, with the rest retrieved from reference TRBV7-6 and TRBJ1-2, is GAGVSQSPRYKVTKRGQDVALRCDPISGHVSLYWYRQALGQGPEFLTYFNYEAQQDKSGLPNDRFSAERPEGSISTLTIQRTEQRDSAMYRCASSLVNLGQGVYYGYTFGSGTRLTVV.

In DNA form, the CDR3 reads TGTGCCAGCAGCCCCCGTCGGGGGGAGGCGGAGACCCAGTACTTC. Encoded protein: CASSPRRGEAETQYF. V and J are TRBV7-3 and TRBJ2-5, with 7 bases that match TRBD2. The junction had 11 bases not matched to a gene; V was cut back by 5 bases and J by 5 bases. The CDR3 sequence is 15 residues long. Germline V gives CDR1 SGHTA, CDR2 FQGTGA.

V and J are TRBV5-1 and TRBJ1-5; maybe TRBD1 (6 bases). There are 13 residues in the CDR3. Germline CDR1 is SGHRS and CDR2 is YFSETQ. The V gene lost 4 bases and the J gene lost 4 bases, with 9 bases spanning the gap. The CDR3 is CASSLGQNQPQHF. Written as DNA, the CDR3 is TGCGCCAGCAGCCTCGGACAGAATCAGCCCCAGCATTTT. Combining the CDR3 with reference TRBV5-1 and TRBJ1-5 gives the whole variable domain KAGVTQTPRYLIKTRGQQVTLSCSPISGHRSVSWYQQTPGQGLQFLFEYFSETQRNKGNFPGRFSGRQFSNSRSEMNVSTLELGDSALYLCASSLGQNQPQHFGDGTRLSIL.

This clone was counted only a few times. The DNA of the CDR3 is TGTGCCAGCAGTCTTGACAGACAAGTCCAAGAGACCCAGTACTTC. Translated, it gives CASSLDRQVQETQYF. V usage is TRBV2 and J usage is TRBJ2-5; D perhaps matches TRBD1 (5 bases). Looked up from germline, CDR1 is SNHLY and CDR2 is FYNNEI. The CDR3 spans 15 residues. V was cut by 5 bases and J by 1 base, with 14 bases left in between.

In DNA form, the CDR3 reads TGTGCCAGCAGCTTAGATGGGACAGGGGGCGAAAAACTGTTTTTT. It is translated as CASSLDGTGGEKLFF. The chain uses TRBV11-2 and TRBJ1-4; TRBD1 aligns across 12 bases. V lost 0 bases, J lost 8 bases, and 1 base stayed unmatched. Germline lookup yields CDR1 SGHAT and CDR2 FQNNGV. CDR3 length equals 15 residues. Drawing the rest from reference TRBV11-2 and TRBJ1-4, the complete variable domain is EAGVAQSPRYKIIEKRQSVAFWCNPISGHATLYWYQQILGQGPKLLIQFQNNGVVDDSQLPKDRFSAERLKGVDSTLKIQPAKLEDSAVYLCASSLDGTGGEKLFFGSGTQLSVL.

The chain recombines TRBV25-1 with TRBJ2-7, with D perhaps TRBD1 (5 bases). Trimming removed 6 bases from V and 2 bases from J, with 8 bases in between. The CDR3 consists of 12 residues. Germline V gives CDR1 MGHDK, CDR2 SYGVNS. This chain's CDR3 is CASRGPTYEQYF. In DNA form, the CDR3 reads TGTGCCAGCAGGGGGCCCACCTACGAGCAGTACTTC.

The chain links TRBV7-9 to TRBJ2-1, with a possible D match to TRBD2 (6 bases). V lost 8 bases to trimming and J lost 8 bases, with 10 bases between them. The CDR3 has 11 amino acids. Germline assignment: CDR1 SEHNR and CDR2 FQNEAQ (reference sequence). In DNA, the CDR3 is TGTGCCAGCTGGGGGGAAGATGAGCAGTTCTTC. Translated: CASWGEDEQFF.

This clone showed up just once. V usage is TRBV6-4 and J usage is TRBJ1-4, with 7 bases matching TRBD1. Germline-derived CDR1 and CDR2 are MRHNA and SNTAGT. The J segment lost 6 bases and the V segment lost 6 bases, leaving 4 bases of the junction unmatched. CDR3 length: 13 amino acids. CDR3 DNA sequence: TGTGCCAGCAGAGGAACAGGGGATGAAAAACTGTTTTTT. It yields the protein CASRGTGDEKLFF.

The chain carries TRBV18 and TRBJ2-1, with D tentatively TRBD1 (5 bases). V was clipped by 2 bases and J by 1 base, with 6 bases between them. The CDR3 extends over 14 amino acids. CDR1 is KGHSH and CDR2 is LQKENI in the germline V gene. CDR3 loop: CASSPGASYNEQFF. The CDR3 DNA reads TGTGCCAGCTCACCAGGGGCTTCCTACAATGAGCAGTTCTTC.

The rearrangement uses TRBV19 and TRBJ1-1; 11 nucleotides match TRBD1. The germline V gene has CDR1 LNHDA and CDR2 SQIVND (reference sequence). V was clipped by 7 bases and J by 5 bases; unmatched bases: 15. This CDR3 spans 17 amino acids. The CDR3 nucleotides read TGTGCCAGTAAACAGTCCGGGACAGGGGGTCCGGGTACTGAAGCTTTCTTT. It translates to CASKQSGTGGPGTEAFF. Variable domain in full (rest from reference TRBV19 and TRBJ1-1): DGGITQSPKYLFRKEGQNVTLSCEQNLNHDAMYWYRQDPGQGLRLIYYSQIVNDFQKGDIAEGYSVSREKKESFPLTVTSAQKNPTAFYLCASKQSGTGGPGTEAFFGQGTRLTVV.

A few counts support this clone. The chain links TRBV7-7 to TRBJ2-5; D perhaps matches TRBD1 (6 bases). Judging by the DNA end, TRBJ2-7 fits better; the J call may be wrong. Germline CDR1 is SSHAT and CDR2 is FNYEAQ (reference sequence). The CDR3 contains 15 residues. In nucleotides, the CDR3 is TGTGCCAGCAGCAGAACCCCGGACAGCTCCTACGAGCAGTACTTC. Its translation is CASSRTPDSSYEQYF.